This TCR beta chain was profiled in a study of blood T cell repertoires in COVID-19. Turning to the study itself: Material from acute and convalescent COVID-19 was sourced from the United States, Italy and Spain. The cDNA or gDNA used as material had been derived from T cells, B-cell-depleted T cells, or PBMCs.

Authors' data handling: Estimation of nucleated cell counts was performed using reference gene primer amplification. Profiling relied on immunoSEQ multiplex PCR, and the TCRdb table lists in-frame clones only, not all of them. V and J calls and clone size are given by that table; D and trimming were obtained from the DNA. The sample carries 30,000 or so clones, more than 80% recorded once. CDR1 LNHDA and CDR2 SQIVND come from the germline V gene (reference sequence). V was cut by 8 bases and J by 4 bases, with 12 bases left in between. The CDR3 totals 13 residues. The V call is TRBV19, the J call TRBJ1-5, with D unresolved. Sequencing was done on a sample of peripheral blood. The TCR comes from a man at least 80 years old with acute or convalescent COVID-19. The CDR3 nucleotides are TGTGCCAGTGCAGGAGGCCCTAATCAGCCCCAGCATTTT. Amino acid sequence: CASAGGPNQPQHF.